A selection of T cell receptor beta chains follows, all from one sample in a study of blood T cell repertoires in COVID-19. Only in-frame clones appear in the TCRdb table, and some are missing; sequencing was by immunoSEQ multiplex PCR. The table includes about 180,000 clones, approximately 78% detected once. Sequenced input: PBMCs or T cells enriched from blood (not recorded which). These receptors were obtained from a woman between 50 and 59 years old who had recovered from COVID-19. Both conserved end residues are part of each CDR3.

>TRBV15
CATITRGREYNEQFF
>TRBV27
CASSKQGASYEQYF
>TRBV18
CASSPQQGTDTQYF
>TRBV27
CASSRETGYVGELFF
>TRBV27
CASSFSRGAGGANVLTF
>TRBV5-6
CASSLDSNYGYTF
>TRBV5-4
CASSSTGLAGAYEQYF
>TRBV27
CASSSSGTGTYEQYF
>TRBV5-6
CASTLLQSNGGKLFF
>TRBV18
CASSPGGGLNTEAFF
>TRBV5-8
CASSLLTGVVYGYTF
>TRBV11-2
CASSSQGYNSPLHF
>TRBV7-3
CASSLSPSGRARDNEQFF
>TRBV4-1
CASSRTGVGANVLTF
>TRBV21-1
CASSPLDREVGGYTF
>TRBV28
CASRNGQGETQYF
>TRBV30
CAWTGLAGEDGYEQYF
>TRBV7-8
CASSWTGMNTGELFF
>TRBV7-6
CASSSTLAGDQETQYF
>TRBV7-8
CASSLGRTGGYGYTF
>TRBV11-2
CASSLEDSSVPHF
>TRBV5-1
CASSLALAGGPQETQYF
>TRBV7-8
CASSLSSSGGGNEQFF
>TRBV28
CASSLLPEVGGYTF
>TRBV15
CATSRGQTGRRETQYF
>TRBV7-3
CASSFSANSPLHF
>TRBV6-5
CASSFGQGGQPQHF
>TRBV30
CAWTGTVVTGELFF